The 24 T cell receptor beta chains presented below share a single source sample, sequenced in a study of vaccination and CD4 T cells after COVID-19. Their recognized antigens are unknown. Treatment defined: approximately 9-day PBMC culture with coronavirus spike peptide pools or control peptides (ViraFEST assay). With the Oncomine TCR Beta short-read assay, DNA from cultured CD4+ T cells was sequenced. In TCRdb, the PCR reads were re-called with MiXCR into one record per CDR3 protein. The repertoire has about 10,000 distinct CDR3 sequences, around 40% of them found once; the top ten carry approximately 30%. Sequenced sample: CD4+ T cells from blood, cultured in vitro. The receptors shown here come from a human donor who had recovered from COVID-19.

The V and J genes are TRBV7-2 and TRBJ2-7; a possible D gene is TRBD2 (5 bases). V shed 5 bases and J shed 3 bases, with 17 bases lying between them. Germline values: CDR1 SGHTA, CDR2 FQGNSA. The CDR3 length is 15 residues. The CDR3 coding sequence is TGTGCCAGCAGCCCCCGTTGGGTTGAGGGCTACGAGCAGTACTTC. It translates to CASSPRWVEGYEQYF.

Only a few counts were recorded for this clonotype. The CDR3 DNA follows: TGTGCCAGCAGTGCGGCCACTTTGGGTCCCCTCCACTTT. Residues: CASSAATLGPLHF. The rearrangement uses TRBV2 and TRBJ1-6; D ambiguous. Per germline, CDR1 SNHLY and CDR2 FYNNEI. This CDR3 has 13 amino acids. The V end was cut by 4 bases, the J end by 13 bases, with 14 bases between.

The chain joins TRBV12-5 to TRBJ1-2; 7 bases line up with TRBD1. The CDR3 spans 13 residues. J was trimmed by 4 bases and V by 7 bases; bases with no gene match: 6. The germline V gene has CDR1 LGHNT and CDR2 FRNRAP. The CDR3 coding sequence is TGTGCTAGTGCCCCAGGGGGGGGCTATGGCTACACCTTC. Translated, it gives CASAPGGGYGYTF.

The genes are TRBV6-1 and TRBJ1-5; 7 bases are shared with TRBD1. CDR1 MNHNS and CDR2 SASEGT come from the germline V gene. There are 15 residues in the CDR3. V lost 8 bases, J lost 2 bases, and 9 bases stayed unmatched. DNA of the CDR3: TGTGCCAGCTTAAGACAGGGACAAGGCAATCAGCCCCAGCATTTT. Residues: CASLRQGQGNQPQHF.

The rearrangement uses TRBV6-1 and TRBJ1-6; D might be TRBD1 (5 bases). The CDR3 has 13 residues. CDR1 is MNHNS and CDR2 is SASEGT in the germline V gene. Trimming left V 11 bases short and J 10 bases short, with 18 bases between. CDR3: CAGAPRDRSPLHF. As DNA, the CDR3 is TGTGCCGGGGCCCCACGGGACCGGTCACCCCTCCACTTT.

The chain is built from TRBV3-1 and TRBJ1-1, with D unclear. The CDR3 is made up of 12 amino acids. Trimming stripped 3 bases from V and 3 bases from J, with 5 bases between. Germline CDR1 and CDR2: LGHDT and YNNKEL (reference sequence). This CDR3 reads CASSQGYTEAFF. In DNA, the CDR3 is TGTGCCAGCAGCCAGGGGTACACTGAAGCTTTCTTT.

J is TRBJ2-3 and V is TRBV6-1; 8 nucleotides match TRBD1. V lost 5 bases to trimming and J lost 4 bases; unmatched junction nucleotides: 5. This CDR3 is 14 amino acids long. The germline CDR1 and CDR2 sequences are MNHNS and SASEGT. The chain's CDR3 is CASSKDRGADTQYF. The CDR3 region has the DNA TGTGCCAGCAGTAAAGACAGGGGAGCAGATACGCAGTATTTT.

This clonotype was recorded a few times. This chain uses TRBV30 with TRBJ2-7; D not certain. V lost 2 bases to trimming and J lost 6 bases, with 14 bases between them. The CDR3 length is 13 residues. Germline V gene sequence: CDR1 GTSNPN, CDR2 SVGIG (reference sequence). CDR3 bases: TGTGCCTGGAGTAGGTCCGGGTTCGCCGAGCAGTACTTC. This sequence encodes CAWSRSGFAEQYF.

V usage is TRBV9 and J usage is TRBJ1-1; D gene unclear. From germline, CDR1 is SGDLS and CDR2 YYNGEE. The CDR3 runs to 13 residues. V was trimmed by 0 bases and J by 4 bases, leaving 7 bases between them. For the CDR3, the DNA is TGTGCCAGCAGCGTAGCTACACGCACTGAAGCTTTCTTT. Encoded protein: CASSVATRTEAFF.

The rearrangement links TRBV11-3 to TRBJ2-3; no firm D call. This CDR3 is built from 11 residues. Trimming stripped 0 bases from V and 7 bases from J, with 2 bases between. Germline V CDR1 and CDR2: SGHNT, YENEEA. As DNA, the CDR3 is TGTGCCAGCAGCTTAGATCATACGCAGTATTTT. Translating gives CASSLDHTQYF.

This clonotype was picked up a small number of times. The rearrangement uses TRBV30 and TRBJ2-5; 9 bases are a match to TRBD1. Germline assignment: CDR1 GTSNPN and CDR2 SVGIG (reference sequence). J was trimmed by 5 bases and V by 0 bases; bases with no gene match: 7. The CDR3 is 15 residues long. CDR3 coding DNA: TGTGCCTGGAGTGTAGGGACAGGGAGGATGGAGACCCAGTACTTC. Translated: CAWSVGTGRMETQYF.

This chain joins TRBV6-1 and TRBJ1-1; unclear D gene. CDR3 length: 13 residues. Germline CDR1 reads MNHNS; CDR2 reads SASEGT. Trimming cost V 2 bases and J 10 bases, with 14 bases left between them. CDR3 nucleotide sequence: TGTGCCAGCAGTGAACTCCCCGGTTTTGGAGCTTTCTTT. This codes for CASSELPGFGAFF.

This clonotype was seen more than once but under ten times. The chain links TRBV2 to TRBJ1-2, with 8 positions matching TRBD1. The junction had 12 bases not matched to a gene; V was cut back by 1 base and J by 2 bases. Germline lookup yields CDR1 SNHLY and CDR2 FYNNEI. There are 18 residues in the CDR3. The CDR3 reads CASSEGRRTGRRNYGYTF. The CDR3 nucleotides read TGTGCCAGCAGTGAAGGGCGTAGGACAGGGCGAAGGAACTATGGCTACACCTTC. Full variable domain (outside the CDR3, taken from reference TRBV2 and TRBJ1-2): EPEVTQTPSHQVTQMGQEVILRCVPISNHLYFYWYRQILGQKVEFLVSFYNNEISEKSEIFDDQFSVERPDGSNFTLKIRSTKLEDSAMYFCASSEGRRTGRRNYGYTFGSGTRLTVV.

The rearrangement links TRBV2 to TRBJ1-5; perhaps TRBD1 as D (6 bases). Trimming removed 6 bases from V and 10 bases from J, with 22 bases in between. The germline V gene has CDR1 SNHLY and CDR2 FYNNEI. The CDR3 has 15 residues. In DNA form, the CDR3 reads TGTGCCAGCAGGGAAAGGGGACACGGTGGGAGTCCCCAGCATTTT. It encodes CASRERGHGGSPQHF.

The chain is built from TRBV10-3 and TRBJ1-6, with D hard to call. V gave up 0 bases and J gave up 14 bases, with 20 bases separating them. The CDR3 is 16 amino acids. CDR1 is ENHRY, CDR2 SYGVKD, per germline. The CDR3 DNA is TGTGCCATCAGTGAGTCGATTGCCGTCCCGGGTTCGTCCCTCCACTTT. Its protein product is CAISESIAVPGSSLHF.

The chain combines TRBV20-1 with TRBJ1-2; possible D gene TRBD1, 5 bases. The CDR3 extends over 13 amino acids. V was pared by 0 bases and J by 7 bases, with 12 bases between. Germline CDR1 and CDR2: DFQATT and SNEGSKA (reference sequence). The CDR3 is CSARDPGRSGYTF. The CDR3 nucleotides are TGCAGTGCTAGAGATCCAGGGCGATCTGGCTACACCTTC.

This chain joins TRBV6-4 and TRBJ1-2; TRBD1 is a possible D gene (5 bases). The germline CDR1 and CDR2 sequences are MRHNA and SNTAGT. This CDR3 is 15 amino acids long. Trimming cost V 6 bases and J 4 bases, with 18 bases left between them. As DNA, the CDR3 is TGTGCCAGCAGGGGACTTAGTCCCGTATGCTATGGCTACACCTTC. Translation: CASRGLSPVCYGYTF.

The sample holds a few counts of this clonotype. CDR3 coding DNA: TGTGCCAGCAGCCGCGGGGGGGCCCTGGAGCTGTTTTTT. This gives the protein CASSRGGALELFF. V is TRBV14 and J is TRBJ2-2, with 9 bases lining up with TRBD2. Germline lookup yields CDR1 SGHDN and CDR2 FVKESK. This CDR3 is built from 13 residues. J gave up 10 bases and V 4 bases, and 4 bases lay outside the gene matches.

DNA of the CDR3: TGTGCCAGCAGTTATGAGGCCAGTATGAACACTGAAGCTTTCTTT. Amino acids: CASSYEASMNTEAFF. This chain links TRBV6-5 with TRBJ1-1, with D unclear. CDR1 and CDR2 (germline): MNHEY, SVGAGI. The CDR3 has 15 residues. V lost 3 bases, J lost 0 bases, and 11 bases lay in between.

CDR3 sequence reads: CASSKTSALTYQETQYF. CDR3 sequence (DNA): TGTGCCAGCAGTAAAACCAGCGCATTAACATACCAAGAGACCCAGTACTTC. V usage is TRBV6-1 and J usage is TRBJ2-5; no clear D. Trimming stripped 5 bases from V and 0 bases from J, with 19 bases between. The germline CDR1 and CDR2 sequences are MNHNS and SASEGT. The CDR3 has 17 amino acids.

The genes are TRBV24-1 and TRBJ2-3; 10 nucleotides line up with TRBD2. Germline-derived CDR1 and CDR2 are KGHDR and SFDVKD. Germline trimming cut 2 bases from V and 6 bases from J; bases unmatched to any gene: 10. CDR3 length equals 17 residues. CDR3 sequence (DNA): TGTGCCACCAGTGATTCCCGGACTAGCGGACCTCCCGATACGCAGTATTTT. It codes for CATSDSRTSGPPDTQYF.

The table lists this clonotype with a few counts. The V call is TRBV12-3 or TRBV12-4, the J call TRBJ1-2, with 8 bases identical to TRBD1. CDR3 size: 15 residues. The junction had 7 bases not matched to a gene; V was cut back by 3 bases and J by 4 bases. CDR3 DNA: TGTGCCAGCAGTTTTAAGAGACAGGGGTCCTATGGCTACACCTTC. Translating it yields CASSFKRQGSYGYTF.

This clonotype came up a few times. V usage is TRBV5-3 and J usage is TRBJ1-2; 7 bases agree with TRBD1. TRBV5-3 has ORF status, its function being uncertain. After removal of 8 bases from V and 4 bases from J, the junction contained 14 bases not matched to a gene. The CDR3 totals 15 residues. CDR3 nucleotides: TGTGCCAGCAGCGTCACAGGGGCTGTAGGCTATGGCTACACCTTC. Amino acid sequence: CASSVTGAVGYGYTF.

This clonotype has more than one count but fewer than ten. This chain links TRBV10-3 with TRBJ1-1; D is uncertain. The germline CDR1 and CDR2 sequences are ENHRY and SYGVKD. The CDR3 covers 12 residues. Trimming took off 8 bases at V and 1 base at J, with 8 bases between the two ends. CDR3 sequence (DNA): TGTGCCATCGCGAGGAGGAACACTGAAGCTTTCTTT. It codes for CAIARRNTEAFF.